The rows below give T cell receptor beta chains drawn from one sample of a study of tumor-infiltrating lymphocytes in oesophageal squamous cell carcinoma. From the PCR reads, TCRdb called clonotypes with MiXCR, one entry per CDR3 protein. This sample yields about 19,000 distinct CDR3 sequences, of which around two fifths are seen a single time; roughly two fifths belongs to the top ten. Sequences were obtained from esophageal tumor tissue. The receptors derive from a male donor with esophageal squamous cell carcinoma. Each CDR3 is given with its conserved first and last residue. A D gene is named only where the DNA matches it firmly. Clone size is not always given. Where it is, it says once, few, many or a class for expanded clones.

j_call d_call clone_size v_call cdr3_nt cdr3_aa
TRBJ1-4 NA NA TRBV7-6 TGTGCTAGCAGCTCACAGGGTTCAACCCATGAAAAACTGTTTTTT CASSSQGSTHEKLFF
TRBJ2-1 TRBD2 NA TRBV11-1 TGTGCCAGCAGCTCCGGACTAGCGGGAGGCCCTTTCGATGAGCAGTTCTTC CASSSGLAGGPFDEQFF
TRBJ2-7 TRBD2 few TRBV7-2 TGTGCCAGCAGCTTCAGGACTAGCGGGGGCTACGAGCAGTACTTC CASSFRTSGGYEQYF
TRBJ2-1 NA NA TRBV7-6 TGTGCTAGCAGCTTATCTGGATACTCCAATGAGCAGTTCTTC CASSLSGYSNEQFF
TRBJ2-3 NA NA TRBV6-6 TGTGCCAGCAGTGACCTATTGAGACAGGAGAAAGATACGCAGTATTTT CASSDLLRQEKDTQYF
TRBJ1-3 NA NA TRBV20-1 TGCAGTGCCCGGGGTGGGACGCACGGAAACACCATATATTTT CSARGGTHGNTIYF
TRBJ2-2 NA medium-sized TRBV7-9 TGTGCCAGCAGCTTCTACGGGGATAACACCGGGGAGCTGTTTTTT CASSFYGDNTGELFF
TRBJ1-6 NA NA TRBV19 TGTGCCAGTAGTATAGAGAGGAGTGGCTCACCCCTCCACTTT CASSIERSGSPLHF
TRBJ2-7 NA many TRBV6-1 TGTGCCTGCCGGCGGGGCGCGTCCGAGCAGTACTTC CACRRGASEQYF
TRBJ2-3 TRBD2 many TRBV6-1 TGTGCCAGCGGGACTATGCCCACAGATACGCAGTATTTT CASGTMPTDTQYF
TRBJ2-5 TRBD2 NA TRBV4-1 TGCGCCAGCAGCCAAGATGCTAGCGGGCGTTTAGAGACCCAGTACTTC CASSQDASGRLETQYF
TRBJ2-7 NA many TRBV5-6 TGTGCCAGCAGCTACTCCTACGAGCAGTACTTC CASSYSYEQYF
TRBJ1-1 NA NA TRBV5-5 TGTGCCAGCAGCTTGAATCGAGGGGGCACTGAAGCTTTCTTT CASSLNRGGTEAFF
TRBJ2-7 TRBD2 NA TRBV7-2 TGTGCCAGCAGCCCCACGGGACTAACCTACGAGCAGTACTTC CASSPTGLTYEQYF
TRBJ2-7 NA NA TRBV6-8 TGTGCCAGCCGGGCAGTAGTAAGGTACGAGCAGTACTTC CASRAVVRYEQYF
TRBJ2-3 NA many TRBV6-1 TGTGCCATGTGGCCGGTAGCGGACACAGATACGCAGTATTTT CAMWPVADTDTQYF
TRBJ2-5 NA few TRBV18 TGTGCCAGCTCGATTCAACAGGGAGGAGAGACCCAGTACTTC CASSIQQGGETQYF
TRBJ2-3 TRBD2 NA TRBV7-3 TGTGCCAGCAGGAATAGCGGGAGGGACACAGATACGCAGTATTTT CASRNSGRDTDTQYF
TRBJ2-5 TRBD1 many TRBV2 TGTGCCAGCAGCAGCGAAGGACAGGGGGTTTCGGAGCAGTACTTC CASSSEGQGVSEQYF
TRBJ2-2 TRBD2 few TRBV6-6 TGTGCCAGCATGTTCCGGTTTAGCGGGGGGTCCAACACCGGGGAGCTGTTTTTT CASMFRFSGGSNTGELFF
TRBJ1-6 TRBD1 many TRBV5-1 TGCGCCAGCAGCTCCGGGACAGGAAGATCACCCCTCCACTTT CASSSGTGRSPLHF
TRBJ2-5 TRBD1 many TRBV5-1 TGCGCCAGCAGCTTGGGGACAGGGCTCTTGGGGGAGACCCAGTACTTC CASSLGTGLLGETQYF
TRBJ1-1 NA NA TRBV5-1 TGCGCCAGCACTGGGAACACTGAAGCTTTCTTT CASTGNTEAFF
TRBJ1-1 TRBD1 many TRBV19 TGTGCCAGTAGTGTCGGACAGGGGAGCGCTGAAGCTTTCTTT CASSVGQGSAEAFF
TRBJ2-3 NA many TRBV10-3 TGTGCCATCAGTGAGTGGGTCGGCACTAGCACAGATACGCAGTATTTT CAISEWVGTSTDTQYF
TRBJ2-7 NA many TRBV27 TGTGCCAGCAGTTTACGGGGTAGGGACTACGAGCAGTACTTC CASSLRGRDYEQYF
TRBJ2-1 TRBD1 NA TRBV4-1 TGCGCCAGCAGCCAAAGTGGGACAGCGAAGAGGAATGAGCAGTTCTTC CASSQSGTAKRNEQFF
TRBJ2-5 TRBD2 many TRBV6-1 TGTGCCAGCAGTCCCGACCGACTAGCGGGTTTACAAGAGACCCAGTACTTC CASSPDRLAGLQETQYF
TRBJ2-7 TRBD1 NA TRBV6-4 TGTGCCAGCAGGGGACAGGGGGTACCTATAAGCACAGATACGCAGTACTTC CASRGQGVPISTDTQYF
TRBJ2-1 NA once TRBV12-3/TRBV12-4 TGTGCCAGCAGCAAGCTACAGGGAGCCGGGAGTGGTGAGCAGTTCTTC CASSKLQGAGSGEQFF
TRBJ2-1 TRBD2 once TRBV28 TGTGCCAGCAGTCTCGGGACTAGCGGGGAGCAGTTCTTC CASSLGTSGEQFF
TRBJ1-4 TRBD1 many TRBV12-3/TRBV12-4 TGTGCCAGCAGTTTATGGCCTTTTGGGACAGAAGATGAAAAACTGTTTTTT CASSLWPFGTEDEKLFF
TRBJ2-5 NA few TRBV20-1 TGCAGTGCGACGGACGACCGTCGAACCCTTCAAGAGACCCAGTACTTC CSATDDRRTLQETQYF
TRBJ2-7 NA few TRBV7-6 TGTGCCAGCAGCTCCGGGACGGTCGAGCAGTACTTC CASSSGTVEQYF
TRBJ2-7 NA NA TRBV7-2 TGTGCCAGCAGCTTTTACGAGCAGTACTTC CASSFYEQYF
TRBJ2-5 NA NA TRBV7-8 TGTGCCAGCAGCTTAAGGGGTGTCGAGACCCAGTACTTC CASSLRGVETQYF
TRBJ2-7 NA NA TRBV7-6 TGTGCCAGCAGCTCGGGTCGGAACGAGCAGTACTTC CASSSGRNEQYF
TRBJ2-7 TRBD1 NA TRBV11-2 TGTGCCAGCAGCTTAGCCGGGACAGAAATTTACGAGCAGTACTTC CASSLAGTEIYEQYF
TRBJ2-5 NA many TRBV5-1 TGCGCCAGCAGCCCGGCAACTGGGGGTCGAGAAGAGACCCAGTACTTC CASSPATGGREETQYF
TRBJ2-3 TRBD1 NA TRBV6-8 TGTGCCAGCAACCGGGACAGGGTCCTGACAGATACGCAGTATTTT CASNRDRVLTDTQYF
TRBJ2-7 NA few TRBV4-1 TGCGCCAGCAGCCACACAGGCAGTGGGGCTGGCTACGAGCAGTACTTC CASSHTGSGAGYEQYF
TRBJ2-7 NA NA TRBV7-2 TGTGCCAGCAGCTTACGGCCTGAATGGGAGCAGTACTTC CASSLRPEWEQYF
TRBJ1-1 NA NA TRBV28 TGTGCCAGCAGTTTATGGGGGAAAGGTCTTAACACTGAAGCTTTCTTT CASSLWGKGLNTEAFF
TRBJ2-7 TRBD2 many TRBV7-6 TGTGCCAGCAGCTTAGAAGCGGGAGGGTACTTATACAATGAGCAGTACTTC CASSLEAGGYLYNEQYF